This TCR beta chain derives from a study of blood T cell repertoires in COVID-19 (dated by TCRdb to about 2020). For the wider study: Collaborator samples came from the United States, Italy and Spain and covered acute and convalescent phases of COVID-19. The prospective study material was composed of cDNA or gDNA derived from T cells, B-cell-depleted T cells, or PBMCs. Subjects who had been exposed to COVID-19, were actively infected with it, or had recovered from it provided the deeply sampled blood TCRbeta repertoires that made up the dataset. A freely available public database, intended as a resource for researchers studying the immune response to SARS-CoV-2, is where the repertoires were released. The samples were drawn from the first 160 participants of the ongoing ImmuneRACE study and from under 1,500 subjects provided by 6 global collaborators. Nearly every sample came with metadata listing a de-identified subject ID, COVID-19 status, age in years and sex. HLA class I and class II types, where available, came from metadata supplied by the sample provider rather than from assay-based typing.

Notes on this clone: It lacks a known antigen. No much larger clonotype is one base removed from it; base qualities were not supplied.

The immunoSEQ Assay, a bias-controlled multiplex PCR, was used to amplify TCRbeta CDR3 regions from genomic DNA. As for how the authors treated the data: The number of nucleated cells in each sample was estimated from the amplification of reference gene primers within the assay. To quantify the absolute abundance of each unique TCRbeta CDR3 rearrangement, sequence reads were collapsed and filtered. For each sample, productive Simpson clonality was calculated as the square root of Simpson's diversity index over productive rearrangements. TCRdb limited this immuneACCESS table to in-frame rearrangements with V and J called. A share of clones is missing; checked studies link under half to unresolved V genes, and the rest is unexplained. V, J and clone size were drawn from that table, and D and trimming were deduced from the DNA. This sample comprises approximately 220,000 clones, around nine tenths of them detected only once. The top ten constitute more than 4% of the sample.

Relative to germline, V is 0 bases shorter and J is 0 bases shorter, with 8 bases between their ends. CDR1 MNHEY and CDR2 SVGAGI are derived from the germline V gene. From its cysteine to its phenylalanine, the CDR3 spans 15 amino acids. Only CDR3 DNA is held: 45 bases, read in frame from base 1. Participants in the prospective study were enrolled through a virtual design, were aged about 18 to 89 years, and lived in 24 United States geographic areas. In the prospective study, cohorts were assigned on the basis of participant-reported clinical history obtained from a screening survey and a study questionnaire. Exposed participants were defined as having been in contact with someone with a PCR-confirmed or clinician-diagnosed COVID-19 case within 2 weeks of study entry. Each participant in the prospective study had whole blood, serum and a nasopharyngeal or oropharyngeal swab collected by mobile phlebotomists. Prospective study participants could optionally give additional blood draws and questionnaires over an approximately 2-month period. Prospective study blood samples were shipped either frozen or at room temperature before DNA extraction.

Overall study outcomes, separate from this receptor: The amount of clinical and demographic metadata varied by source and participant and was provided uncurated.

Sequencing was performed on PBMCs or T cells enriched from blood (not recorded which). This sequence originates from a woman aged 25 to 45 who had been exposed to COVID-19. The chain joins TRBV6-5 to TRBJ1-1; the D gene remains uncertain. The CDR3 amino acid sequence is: CASSYSPGLNTEAFF. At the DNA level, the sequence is TGTGCCAGCAGTTACTCACCCGGGTTGAACACTGAAGCTTTCTTT.